This TCR beta chain was observed in a study of Graves' ophthalmopathy and Graves' hyperthyroidism. Having ophthalmopathy, the donors showed moderate-to-severe activity, CAS ≥3 and NOSPECS ≥4, with disease lasting under 3 months. The CDR3 contains 15 residues. The V end was cut by 6 bases, the J end by 8 bases, with 19 bases between. CDR1 MGHDK and CDR2 SYGVNS come from the germline V gene. TCR beta CDR3 regions were amplified from RNA transcripts. HTBI primers primed a first-round RT-PCR, and a second-round multiplex PCR followed. TCRdb processed the multiplex PCR reads anew with MiXCR; each CDR3 protein has one entry. The sample consists of about 740,000 distinct CDR3 sequences, approximately 40% of them appearing once. Notes on the study in general: With approximately 88% sensitivity and around 81% specificity, a 13-signature model separated ophthalmopathy from stable hyperthyroidism.

Comments on this clonotype: Its antigen is still unknown.

This clonotype was obtained from an adult man with Graves' ophthalmopathy. The rearrangement uses TRBV25-1 and TRBJ2-2; either TRBD1 or TRBD2 may supply D (5 bases each). Sequenced material: peripheral blood. The CDR3 here is CASSVRDLGEGELFF. The CDR3, as DNA: TGTGCCAGCAGCGTTAGGGACCTCGGCGAAGGGGAGCTGTTTTTT.